This TCR beta chain was sequenced in a study of cytomegalovirus exposure and HLA in healthy donors. Study-level information: Earlier, 100 million to 130 million unique TCR beta sequences were recovered from roughly 200 million T cells by an analysis.

To note about this clone: No antigen is known for it.

Likely unrecorded immune exposures existed in these nominally healthy donors. Primers included in the PCR were 60 Vbeta and 13 Jbeta primers. Authors' methods: In a later analysis, of some 80 million unique beta chains, some 10 million appeared in at least two donors. Sequencing was performed with immunoSEQ multiplex PCR; in TCRdb, only in-frame clones are kept and a portion is missing. The V and J calls and clone size come from that table; D and trimming were worked out from the DNA. The data show 60,000 to 90,000 clones, roughly two thirds seen once. Germline V gene sequence: CDR1 GTSNPN, CDR2 SVGIG (reference sequence). V was shortened by 4 bases and J by 12 bases, with 13 bases between the two germline ends. The CDR3 totals 12 residues. Study results and caveats: TRBV6-2, TRBV6-3 and some other V segments were excluded as indistinguishable.

The chain couples TRBV30 to TRBJ1-6; no clear D gene. Source material: PBMCs. The receptor was derived from a man aged 35-49 years in good health and CMV-seropositive. The CDR3 loop is CAWTRSTGPLHF. CDR3 DNA sequence: TGTGCCTGGACCCGGTCGACGGGACCCCTCCACTTT.